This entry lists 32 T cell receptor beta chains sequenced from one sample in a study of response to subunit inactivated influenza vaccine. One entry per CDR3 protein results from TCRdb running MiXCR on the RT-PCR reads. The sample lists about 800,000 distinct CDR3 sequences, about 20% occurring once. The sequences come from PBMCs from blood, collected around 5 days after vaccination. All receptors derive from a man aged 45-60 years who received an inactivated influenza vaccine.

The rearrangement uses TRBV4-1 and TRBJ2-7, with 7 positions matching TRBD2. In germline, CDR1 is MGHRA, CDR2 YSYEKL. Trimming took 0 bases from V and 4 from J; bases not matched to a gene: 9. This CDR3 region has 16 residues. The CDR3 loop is CASSQERTGGGYEQYF. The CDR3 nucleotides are TGCGCCAGCAGCCAAGAACGGACGGGAGGTGGGTACGAGCAGTACTTC.

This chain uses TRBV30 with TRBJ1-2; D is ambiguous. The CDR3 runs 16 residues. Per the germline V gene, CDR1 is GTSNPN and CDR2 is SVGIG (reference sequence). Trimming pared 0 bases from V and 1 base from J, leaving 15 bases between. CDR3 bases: TGTGCCTGGAGTGTAACTAGTTACACCAATAACTATGGCTACACCTTC. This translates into CAWSVTSYTNNYGYTF.

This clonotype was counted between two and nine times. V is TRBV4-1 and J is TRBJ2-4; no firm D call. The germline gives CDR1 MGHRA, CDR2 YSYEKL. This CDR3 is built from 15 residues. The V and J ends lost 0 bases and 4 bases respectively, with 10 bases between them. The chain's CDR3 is CASSQDGASKNIQYF. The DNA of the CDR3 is TGCGCCAGCAGCCAAGACGGCGCGTCTAAAAACATTCAGTACTTC.

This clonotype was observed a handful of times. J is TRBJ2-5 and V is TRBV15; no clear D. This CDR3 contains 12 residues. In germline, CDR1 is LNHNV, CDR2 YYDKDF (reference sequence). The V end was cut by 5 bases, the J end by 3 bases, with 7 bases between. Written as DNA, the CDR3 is TGTGCCACCAGCCGGTGGGAAGAGACCCAGTACTTC. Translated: CATSRWEETQYF.

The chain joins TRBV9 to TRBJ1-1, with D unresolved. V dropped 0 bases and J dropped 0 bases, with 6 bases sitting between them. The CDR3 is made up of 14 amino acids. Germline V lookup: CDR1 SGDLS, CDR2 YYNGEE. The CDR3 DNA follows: TGTGCCAGCAGCGTAGAGGCCTTGAACACTGAAGCTTTCTTT. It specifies CASSVEALNTEAFF.

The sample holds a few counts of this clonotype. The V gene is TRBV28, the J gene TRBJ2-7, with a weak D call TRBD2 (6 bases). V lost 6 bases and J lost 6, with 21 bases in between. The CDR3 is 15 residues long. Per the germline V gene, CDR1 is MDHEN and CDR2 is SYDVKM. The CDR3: CASRPVSGSFFEQYF. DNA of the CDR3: TGTGCCAGCAGACCAGTTAGCGGAAGCTTTTTCGAGCAGTACTTC.

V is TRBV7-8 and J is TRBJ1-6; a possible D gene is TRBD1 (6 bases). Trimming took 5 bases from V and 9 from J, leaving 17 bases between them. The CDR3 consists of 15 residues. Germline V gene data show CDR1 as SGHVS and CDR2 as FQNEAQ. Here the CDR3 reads CASSPYRVFTSPLHF. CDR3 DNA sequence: TGTGCCAGCAGCCCCTACAGGGTATTTACTTCACCCCTCCACTTT.

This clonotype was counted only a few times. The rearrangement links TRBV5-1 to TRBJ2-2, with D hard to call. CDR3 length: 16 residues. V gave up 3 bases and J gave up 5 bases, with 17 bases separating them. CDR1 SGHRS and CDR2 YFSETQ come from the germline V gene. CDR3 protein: CASSYYESSGTGELFF. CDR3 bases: TGCGCCAGCAGCTATTACGAATCAAGTGGGACCGGGGAGCTGTTTTTT.

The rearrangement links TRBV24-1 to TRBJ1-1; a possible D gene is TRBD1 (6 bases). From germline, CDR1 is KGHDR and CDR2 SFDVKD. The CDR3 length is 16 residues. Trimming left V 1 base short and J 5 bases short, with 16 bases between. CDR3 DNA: TGTGCCACCAGTGATTTAGGGACGGGGGGCCGGACTGAAGCTTTCTTT. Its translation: CATSDLGTGGRTEAFF.

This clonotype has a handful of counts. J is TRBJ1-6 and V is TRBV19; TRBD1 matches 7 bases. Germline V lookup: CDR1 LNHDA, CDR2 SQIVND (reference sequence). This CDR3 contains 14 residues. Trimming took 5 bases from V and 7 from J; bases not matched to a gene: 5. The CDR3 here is CASSSDRVNSPLHF. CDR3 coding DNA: TGTGCCAGTAGTTCCGACAGGGTGAATTCACCCCTCCACTTT.

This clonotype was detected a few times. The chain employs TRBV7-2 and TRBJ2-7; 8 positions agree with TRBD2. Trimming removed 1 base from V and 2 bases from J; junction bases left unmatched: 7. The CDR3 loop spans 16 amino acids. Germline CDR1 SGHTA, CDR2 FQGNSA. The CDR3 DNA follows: TGTGCCAGCAGCTTAGGAGTTGTAGCGGGGCCCTACGAGCAGTACTTC. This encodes CASSLGVVAGPYEQYF. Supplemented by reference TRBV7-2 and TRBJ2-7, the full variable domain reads GAGVSQSPSNKVTEKGKDVELRCDPISGHTALYWYRQSLGQGLEFLIYFQGNSAPDKSGLPSDRFSAERTGGSVSTLTIQRTQQEDSAVYLCASSLGVVAGPYEQYFGPGTRLTVT.

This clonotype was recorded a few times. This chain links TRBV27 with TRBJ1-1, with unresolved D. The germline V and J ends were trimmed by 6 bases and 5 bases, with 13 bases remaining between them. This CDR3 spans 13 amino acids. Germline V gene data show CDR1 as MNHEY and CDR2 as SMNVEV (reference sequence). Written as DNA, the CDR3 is TGTGCCAGCAGCCAGTTCGGGGAAACTGAAGCTTTCTTT. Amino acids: CASSQFGETEAFF.

The CDR3 DNA reads TGTGCCAGCAGTTTAAGGGGCCCCTACAATGAGCAGTTCTTC. This gives the protein CASSLRGPYNEQFF. The gene calls are TRBV12-3 or TRBV12-4 and TRBJ2-1; tentative D call: TRBD1 (5 bases). V dropped 2 bases and J dropped 2 bases, with 7 bases sitting between them. CDR3 size: 14 residues.

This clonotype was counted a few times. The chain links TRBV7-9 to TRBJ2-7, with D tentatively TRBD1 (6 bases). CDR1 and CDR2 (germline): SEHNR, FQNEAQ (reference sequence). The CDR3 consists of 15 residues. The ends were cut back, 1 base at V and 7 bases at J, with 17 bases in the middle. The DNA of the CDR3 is TGTGCCAGCAGCTTAGAGCCAGGGGAGATCTCAGAGCAGTACTTC. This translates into CASSLEPGEISEQYF. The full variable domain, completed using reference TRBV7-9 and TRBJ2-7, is DTGVSQNPRHKITKRGQNVTFRCDPISEHNRLYWYRQTLGQGPEFLTYFQNEAQLEKSRLLSDRFSAERPKGSFSTLEIQRTEQGDSAMYLCASSLEPGEISEQYFGPGTRLTVT.

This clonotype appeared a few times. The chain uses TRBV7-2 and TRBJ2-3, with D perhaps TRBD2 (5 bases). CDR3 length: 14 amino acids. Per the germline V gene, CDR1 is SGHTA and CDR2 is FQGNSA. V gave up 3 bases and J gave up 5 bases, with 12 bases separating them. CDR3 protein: CASSLDSVRDTQYF. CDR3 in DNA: TGTGCCAGCAGCTTGGACTCAGTGCGAGATACGCAGTATTTT.

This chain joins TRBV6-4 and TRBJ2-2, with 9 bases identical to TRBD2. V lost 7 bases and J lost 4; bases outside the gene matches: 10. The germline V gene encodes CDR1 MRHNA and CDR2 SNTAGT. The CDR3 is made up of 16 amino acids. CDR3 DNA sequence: TGTGCCAGCACCCCTGTAGGGACTAGCAGCACCGGGGAGCTGTTTTTT. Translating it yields CASTPVGTSSTGELFF.

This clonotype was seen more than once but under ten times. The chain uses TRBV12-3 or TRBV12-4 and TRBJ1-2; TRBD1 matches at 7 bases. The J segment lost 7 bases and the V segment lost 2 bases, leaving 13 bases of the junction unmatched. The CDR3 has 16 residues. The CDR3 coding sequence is TGTGCCAGCAGTTTACCCCCTGCCACAGGGGAGGGTGGCTACACCTTC. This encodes CASSLPPATGEGGYTF.

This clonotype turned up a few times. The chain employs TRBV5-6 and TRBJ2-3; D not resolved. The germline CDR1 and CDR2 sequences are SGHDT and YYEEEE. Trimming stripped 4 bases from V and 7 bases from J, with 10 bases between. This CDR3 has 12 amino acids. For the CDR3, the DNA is TGTGCCAGCAGCCGGGTGGGGAATACGCAGTATTTT. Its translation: CASSRVGNTQYF.

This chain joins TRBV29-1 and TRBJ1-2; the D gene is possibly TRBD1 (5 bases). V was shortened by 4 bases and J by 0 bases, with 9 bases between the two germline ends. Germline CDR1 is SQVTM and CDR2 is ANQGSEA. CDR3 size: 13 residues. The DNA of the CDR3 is TGCAGCGTTGTCCAGACAGCTAACTATGGCTACACCTTC. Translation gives CSVVQTANYGYTF.

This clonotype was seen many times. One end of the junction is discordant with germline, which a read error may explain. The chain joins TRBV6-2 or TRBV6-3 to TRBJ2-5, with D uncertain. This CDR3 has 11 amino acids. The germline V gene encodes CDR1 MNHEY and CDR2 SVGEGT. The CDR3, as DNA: TGTGCCAGCAGTCACTCAGAGACCCAGTACTTC. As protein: CASSHSETQYF.

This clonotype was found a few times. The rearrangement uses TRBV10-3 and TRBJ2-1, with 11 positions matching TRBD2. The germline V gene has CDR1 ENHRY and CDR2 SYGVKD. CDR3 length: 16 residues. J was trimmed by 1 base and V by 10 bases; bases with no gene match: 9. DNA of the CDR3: TGTGCCACGGCCCGTAGCGGGAGGGGTTCCTACAATGAGCAGTTCTTC. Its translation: CATARSGRGSYNEQFF.

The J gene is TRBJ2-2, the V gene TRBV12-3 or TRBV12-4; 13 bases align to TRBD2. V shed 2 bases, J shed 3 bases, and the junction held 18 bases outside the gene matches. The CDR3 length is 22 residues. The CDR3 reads CASSLPQHLTGTSGIDTGELFF. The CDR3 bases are TGTGCCAGCAGTTTACCCCAACACCTCACCGGGACTAGCGGGATTGACACCGGGGAGCTGTTTTTT.

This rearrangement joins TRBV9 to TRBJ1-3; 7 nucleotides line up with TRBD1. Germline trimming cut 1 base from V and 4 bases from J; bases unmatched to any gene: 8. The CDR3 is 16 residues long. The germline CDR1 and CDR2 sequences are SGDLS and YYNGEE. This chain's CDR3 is CASSVWDRGDGNTIYF. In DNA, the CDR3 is TGTGCCAGCAGCGTATGGGACAGAGGGGACGGAAACACCATATATTTT.

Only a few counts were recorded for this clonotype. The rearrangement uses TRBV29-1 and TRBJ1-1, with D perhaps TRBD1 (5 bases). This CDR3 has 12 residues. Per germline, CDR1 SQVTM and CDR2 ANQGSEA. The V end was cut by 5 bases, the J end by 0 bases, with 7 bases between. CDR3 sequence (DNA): TGCAGCGTTTCGGGGGTGAACACTGAAGCTTTCTTT. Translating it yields CSVSGVNTEAFF.

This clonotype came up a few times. The CDR3 sequence: CASSYRTGTYEQYF. The CDR3 bases are TGTGCCAGCAGTTACCGGACAGGGACCTACGAGCAGTACTTC. This chain links TRBV6-5 with TRBJ2-7; 8 positions agree with TRBD1. The J segment lost 2 bases and the V segment lost 2 bases, leaving 2 bases of the junction unmatched. This CDR3 contains 14 residues. The germline CDR1 and CDR2 sequences are MNHEY and SVGAGI.

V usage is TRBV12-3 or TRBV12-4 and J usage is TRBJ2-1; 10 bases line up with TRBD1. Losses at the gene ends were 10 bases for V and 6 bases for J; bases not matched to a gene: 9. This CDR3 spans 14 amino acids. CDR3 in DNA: TGTGCCACCGAAGACAGGGGGCGAGGCAATGAGCAGTTCTTC. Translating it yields CATEDRGRGNEQFF.

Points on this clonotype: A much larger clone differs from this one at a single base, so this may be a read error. The CDR3 DNA reads TGTGTCAGCAGTCAAGGACCAAACAACAATGAGCAGTTCTTC. Its translation: CVSSQGPNNNEQFF. V and J are TRBV28 and TRBJ2-1; D unclear. The CDR3 extends over 14 amino acids. Germline values: CDR1 MDHEN, CDR2 SYDVKM.

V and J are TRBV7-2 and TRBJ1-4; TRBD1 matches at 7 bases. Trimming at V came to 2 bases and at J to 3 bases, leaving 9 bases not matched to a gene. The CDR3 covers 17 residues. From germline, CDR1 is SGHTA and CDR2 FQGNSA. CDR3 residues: CASSLRVGGFANEKLFF. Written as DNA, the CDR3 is TGTGCCAGCAGCTTAAGAGTAGGGGGCTTCGCTAATGAAAAACTGTTTTTT.

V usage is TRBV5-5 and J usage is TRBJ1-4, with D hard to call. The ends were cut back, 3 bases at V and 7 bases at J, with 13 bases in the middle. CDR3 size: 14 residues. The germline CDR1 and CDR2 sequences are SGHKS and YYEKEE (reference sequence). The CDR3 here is CASSSSGLGEKLFF. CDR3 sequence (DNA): TGTGCCAGCAGCTCCTCGGGGTTGGGTGAAAAACTGTTTTTT.

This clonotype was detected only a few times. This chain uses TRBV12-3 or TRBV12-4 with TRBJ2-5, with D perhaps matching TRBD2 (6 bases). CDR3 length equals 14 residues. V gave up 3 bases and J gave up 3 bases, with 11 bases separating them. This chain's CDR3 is CASSLSGSEETQYF. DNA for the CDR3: TGTGCCAGCAGTTTGTCCGGGAGCGAAGAGACCCAGTACTTC.

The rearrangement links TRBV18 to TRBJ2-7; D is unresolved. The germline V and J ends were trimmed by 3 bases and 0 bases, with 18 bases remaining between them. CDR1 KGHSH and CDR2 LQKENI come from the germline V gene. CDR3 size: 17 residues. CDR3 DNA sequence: TGTGCCAGCTCACCCGTCAGCCAGATGAAGAGCTCCTACGAGCAGTACTTC. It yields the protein CASSPVSQMKSSYEQYF.

CDR3 bases: TGTGCCAGCAGTTACGCGAGGGGGGACTACGAGCAGTACTTC. Amino acid sequence: CASSYARGDYEQYF. This rearrangement joins TRBV6-5 to TRBJ2-7; perhaps D is TRBD1 or TRBD2 (6 bases each). In germline, CDR1 is MNHEY, CDR2 SVGAGI. Between the trimmed V and J ends, which lost 2 bases and 3 bases, there was a span of 11 bases. The CDR3 consists of 14 residues.